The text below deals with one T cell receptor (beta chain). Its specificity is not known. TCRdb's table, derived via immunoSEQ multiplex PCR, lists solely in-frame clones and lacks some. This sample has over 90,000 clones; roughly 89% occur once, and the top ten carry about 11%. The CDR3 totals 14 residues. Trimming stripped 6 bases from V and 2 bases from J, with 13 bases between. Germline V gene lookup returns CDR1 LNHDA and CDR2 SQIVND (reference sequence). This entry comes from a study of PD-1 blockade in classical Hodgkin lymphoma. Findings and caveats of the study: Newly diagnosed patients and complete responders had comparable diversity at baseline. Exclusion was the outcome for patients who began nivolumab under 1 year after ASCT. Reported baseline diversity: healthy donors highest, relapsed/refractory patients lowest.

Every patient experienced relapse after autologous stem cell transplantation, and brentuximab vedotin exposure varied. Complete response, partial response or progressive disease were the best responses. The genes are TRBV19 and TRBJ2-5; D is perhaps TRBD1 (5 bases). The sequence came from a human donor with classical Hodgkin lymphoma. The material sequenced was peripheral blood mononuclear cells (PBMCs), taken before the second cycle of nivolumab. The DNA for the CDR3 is TGTGCCAGTAGGGACACAGGACCGCAAGAGACCCAGTACTTC. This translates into CASRDTGPQETQYF.